Listed below are T cell receptor beta chains from one sample, sequenced in a study of OX40 agonist ivuxolimab in advanced cancers. The protocol was immunoSEQ multiplex PCR, while the TCRdb copy is restricted to in-frame clones and leaves out a portion. The data hold more than 15,000 clones, with around nine tenths observed a single time. Sequences were derived from CD4+ or CD8+ T cells sorted from blood, sampled in a trial of the OX40 agonist ivuxolimab. The receptors were gathered from an adult with an advanced solid tumor such as melanoma, head and neck, liver or kidney cancer. Each CDR3 is given without its conserved first and last residue.

TRBV27	TRBJ2-1	ASSLSRGTGLRYNEQF
TRBV2	TRBJ2-1	ASILPPNEQF
TRBV6-1	TRBJ2-3	ASSGDMRGSTDTQY
TRBV5-5	TRBJ2-1	ASSSPEIAEAYNEQF
TRBV4-3	TRBJ1-2	ASSQDLGAWSGYT
TRBV2	TRBJ2-1	ASSDTTPGTAVYNEQF
TRBV11-2	TRBJ2-7	ASSLGSLPYEQY
TRBV19	TRBJ2-7	ASSMSVFGTGIYEQY
TRBV5-5	TRBJ2-3	ASSFPSGGTDTQY
TRBV5-6	TRBJ2-7	ASSSQTSAYEQY
TRBV18	TRBJ2-4	ASSPYQIGGENIQY
TRBV6-5	TRBJ2-7	ASSYSGSVRVSEQY
TRBV14	TRBJ1-5	ASSDRDRVCSNQPQH
TRBV30	TRBJ1-1	AWSMGTGTEAF
TRBV9	TRBJ2-7	ASSPGGSYEQY
TRBV29-1	TRBJ2-1	SVEGRYNEQF
TRBV10-3	TRBJ2-7	AISESTSFSYEQY
TRBV5-5	TRBJ2-1	ASSFSSGEQF
TRBV10-1	TRBJ1-2	ASSVSRDRVDGGYT
TRBV4-3	TRBJ1-1	ASSQTGNTEAF
TRBV7-9	TRBJ2-2	ASSAVAGELF
TRBV6-1	TRBJ2-1	ASSVLADNEQF
TRBV15	TRBJ2-2	ATSRDLGLPDTGELF
TRBV13	TRBJ2-2	ASSLSGLAGNTGELF
TRBV4-1	TRBJ2-7	ASSPSAGNPIIYEQY
TRBV30	TRBJ1-5	ACQRGQAPSEPQH
TRBV19	TRBJ2-1	ASSLLGGLTYNEQF
TRBV27	TRBJ2-7	ASSLTGDEQY
TRBV27	TRBJ2-7	ASSWDVAYEQY
TRBV19	TRBJ2-7	ASSPGTGGYEQY
TRBV29-1	TRBJ2-7	SVETPPGRGVFYEQY
TRBV7-8	TRBJ2-6	ASSRTGRTKISGANVLT
TRBV4-1	TRBJ2-1	ASSPSPTYNEQF
TRBV10-3	TRBJ2-1	AISVWRESSYNEQF
TRBV14	TRBJ2-1	ASSQEQAGGENEQF
TRBV5-5	TRBJ2-1	ASSLGGNEQF
TRBV18	TRBJ1-5	ASSRGTAVQPQH
TRBV6-5	TRBJ2-3	ASRAGTISTDTQY
TRBV10-2	TRBJ2-5	ASSWGTSGTKETQY
TRBV7-8	TRBJ1-2	ASSLSPSDGYT
TRBV7-9	TRBJ2-1	ASSGTSGESYNEQF
TRBV14	TRBJ2-1	ASSQGAGTSLLGQF
TRBV7-6	TRBJ2-1	ASSGTSGSRSSYNEQF
TRBV7-9	TRBJ2-1	ASTSLNEQF
TRBV6-5	TRBJ1-1	ASSYSMRDIRAF
TRBV6-5	TRBJ2-5	ASSYVGFQETQY